These 28 T cell receptor beta chains were all obtained from the same sample, sequenced in a study of read filtering for tumor transcriptome and immune sequencing (dated by TCRdb to about 2020). The sample was run on an Illumina HiSeq 4000. TCR libraries were constructed from approximately 0.4 ug RNA using the Immunoverse kit, and molecular barcoded adaptors covering alpha/delta and beta/gamma chains were employed. The raw public data were reprocessed by TCRdb itself: fastp quality trimming at Q25, MiXCR clonotype calling, in-frame beta chains only. CDR3 protein sequences are deduplicated, and each keeps its most common genes and DNA. The sample table lists 43,000 or so distinct CDR3 sequences, about an eighth of them with a count of one. Of the sample, more than 14% falls within the top ten clones. Sequenced input: a population of CD138-negative cells sorted from bone marrow. The cell subset or site label for this specimen denotes: bone marrow mononuclear cells depleted of CD138+ plasma/myeloma cells by negative magnetic selection. The receptor source for this set is a donor at least 40 years old with multiple myeloma.

The table lists this clonotype with many counts. The rearrangement uses TRBV2 and TRBJ2-2; no clear D. Germline CDR1 and CDR2: SNHLY and FYNNEI. With 5 bases removed from V and 1 base from J, the gap between germline ends came to 8 bases. This CDR3 has 14 residues. CDR3 sequence reads: CASSPRWNTGELFF. The CDR3 DNA is TGTGCCAGCAGTCCACGGTGGAACACCGGGGAGCTGTTTTTT.

Note on this clonotype: Likely a read error: the CDR3 ends without its conserved phenylalanine or tryptophan. The chain has TRBV27 and TRBJ1-5; no clear D gene. This CDR3 region has 13 residues. Germline values: CDR1 MNHEY, CDR2 SMNVEV (reference sequence). The V end lost 5 bases, the J end lost 6 bases, and 11 bases lay between the germline ends. The CDR3 reads CASSPRSSQPQHL. DNA of the CDR3: TGTGCCAGCAGTCCCCGTTCCAGTCAGCCCCAGCATCTT.

The rearrangement links TRBV12-3 or TRBV12-4 to TRBJ2-3; D possibly uses TRBD1 or TRBD2 (6 bases each). This CDR3 is 12 amino acids long. The CDR3 here is CAGGTRGHTQYF. DNA of the CDR3: TGTGCGGGCGGGACAAGGGGACATACGCAGTATTTT.

This clonotype showed up many times. The V gene is TRBV27, the J gene TRBJ1-1; no clear D gene. Germline V lookup: CDR1 MNHEY, CDR2 SMNVEV (reference sequence). The length of the CDR3 is 10 residues. V lost 8 bases to trimming and J lost 7 bases, with 8 bases between them. The CDR3 region has the DNA TGTGCCAGCGGGAAAAGTGAAGCTTTCTTT. This encodes CASGKSEAFF.

This clonotype was detected many times. The chain couples TRBV7-8 to TRBJ1-1, with D possibly matching TRBD1 (6 bases). CDR1 SGHVS and CDR2 FQNEAQ come from the germline V gene. The CDR3 runs to 15 residues. V lost 1 base and J lost 4, with 13 bases in between. The CDR3 here is CASSLEVMGATEAFF. CDR3 bases: TGTGCCAGCAGCTTAGAGGTGATGGGGGCCACTGAAGCTTTCTTT.

This clonotype was seen at least ten times. The J gene is TRBJ1-1, the V gene TRBV6-2 or TRBV6-3; weak D call: TRBD1 (6 bases). Between the trimmed V and J ends, which lost 5 bases and 5 bases, there was a span of 6 bases. The CDR3 spans 11 residues. The germline V gene encodes CDR1 MNHEY and CDR2 SVGEGT. Here the CDR3 reads CASSQGTEAFF. The CDR3 nucleotides read TGTGCCAGCAGTCAGGGGACTGAAGCTTTCTTT.

The chain is built from TRBV12-3 or TRBV12-4 and TRBJ1-5; possibly TRBD1 for D (5 bases). V lost 6 bases and J 5 bases, leaving 17 bases between the germline ends. There are 15 residues in the CDR3. The CDR3 loop reads CASSSAVGPHQPQHF. CDR3 in DNA: TGTGCCAGCAGCTCAGCCGTGGGGCCCCATCAGCCCCAGCATTTT.

The chain combines TRBV10-2 with TRBJ2-1; D might be TRBD2 (6 bases). Germline V gives CDR1 WSHSY, CDR2 SAAADI. V lost 0 bases and J 6 bases, leaving 9 bases between the germline ends. The CDR3 consists of 14 residues. CDR3 sequence reads: CASSESVGGNEQFF. The CDR3 DNA reads as TGCGCCAGCAGTGAGTCGGTGGGAGGCAATGAGCAGTTCTTC.

This clonotype was seen ten or more times. J is TRBJ2-7 and V is TRBV19; tentative D call: TRBD1 (6 bases). The germline V and J ends were trimmed by 7 bases and 2 bases, with 21 bases remaining between them. Germline CDR1 and CDR2: LNHDA and SQIVND (reference sequence). This CDR3 is built from 16 residues. The CDR3 spells CASTPSRGSKPYEQYF. For the CDR3, the DNA is TGTGCCAGTACCCCCTCGAGGGGGTCCAAGCCCTACGAGCAGTACTTC.

This clonotype was detected ten times or more. This sequence joins TRBV9 and TRBJ2-7, with 7 bases aligning to TRBD2. The germline gives CDR1 SGDLS, CDR2 YYNGEE. This CDR3 has 14 amino acids. The trim removed 4 bases at V and 7 bases at J, leaving 11 bases unmatched. CDR3 DNA: TGTGCCAGCAGCCCAGGACATTCCGGGGGGGAGCAGTACTTC. It encodes CASSPGHSGGEQYF.

J is TRBJ2-7 and V is TRBV6-5; D unclear. Germline lookup yields CDR1 MNHEY and CDR2 SVGAGI. The CDR3 totals 14 residues. V lost 11 bases and J lost 0, with 17 bases in between. The CDR3 spells CASQGRTSSYEQYF. CDR3 DNA sequence: TGTGCCTCCCAAGGCCGTACAAGCTCCTACGAGCAGTACTTC.

This clonotype was counted ten times or more. CDR3 region: CSMTRQGGGTEAFF. In DNA, the CDR3 is TGCAGCATGACTCGACAGGGTGGGGGCACTGAAGCTTTCTTT. The genes are TRBV29-1 and TRBJ1-1, with 7 nucleotides matching TRBD1. The CDR3 length is 14 residues. Looked up from germline, CDR1 is SQVTM and CDR2 is ANQGSEA. The trim removed 8 bases at V and 4 bases at J, leaving 13 bases unmatched.

At least ten counts were recorded for this clonotype. This chain joins TRBV7-2 and TRBJ2-1; 12 bases line up with TRBD2. Germline-derived CDR1 and CDR2 are SGHTA and FQGNSA. The junction had 10 bases not matched to a gene; V was cut back by 5 bases and J by 8 bases. There are 16 residues in the CDR3. The CDR3 spells CASSVRTSGIYDEQFF. The CDR3 DNA sequence: TGTGCCAGCAGCGTCCGGACTAGCGGGATTTACGATGAGCAGTTCTTC.

This clonotype showed up many times. The V and J genes are TRBV10-3 and TRBJ2-1; 11 bases align to TRBD1. The CDR3 spans 17 residues. Germline V gives CDR1 ENHRY, CDR2 SYGVKD. The ends lost 0 bases at V and 3 bases at J; junction bases unmatched: 4. CDR3 residues: CAISESVGTGGYNEQFF. The CDR3 DNA sequence: TGTGCCATCAGTGAGTCGGTGGGGACAGGGGGCTACAATGAGCAGTTCTTC.

The chain combines TRBV4-1 with TRBJ2-1; the match to TRBD2 covers 10 bases. The germline V gene encodes CDR1 MGHRA and CDR2 YSYEKL. Trimming removed 0 bases from V and 8 bases from J; junction bases left unmatched: 10. CDR3 length: 17 amino acids. CDR3 sequence reads: CASSQDPSGSLLDEQFF. The CDR3 DNA is TGCGCCAGCAGCCAAGATCCTAGCGGGAGTCTCCTCGATGAGCAGTTCTTC.

In its sample, this clonotype was seen many times. V gene TRBV19 combines with J gene TRBJ2-2; the D gene is possibly TRBD2 (5 bases). The germline CDR1 and CDR2 sequences are LNHDA and SQIVND (reference sequence). CDR3 length: 15 residues. V was pared by 5 bases and J by 5 bases, with 15 bases between. The CDR3 nucleotides are TGTGCCAGTAGTGCGGAGGAGGTCATTACCGGGGAGCTGTTTTTT. Translating it yields CASSAEEVITGELFF.

The chain combines TRBV19 with TRBJ1-5; the D gene is possibly TRBD1 (6 bases). V was shortened by 6 bases and J by 1 base, with 13 bases between the two germline ends. Germline V gene lookup returns CDR1 LNHDA and CDR2 SQIVND (reference sequence). This CDR3 contains 15 residues. The CDR3 sequence: CASSRGGASNQPQHF. The DNA for the CDR3 is TGTGCCAGTAGCCGCGGGGGCGCCAGCAATCAGCCCCAGCATTTT.

As concerns this clonotype: Here the CDR3 omits its conserved ending phenylalanine or tryptophan, so a read error is the likely source. The rearrangement links TRBV12-3 or TRBV12-4 to TRBJ2-1; D unresolved. The CDR3 has 16 amino acids. Deletions cut 3 bases from V and 5 bases from J, with 17 bases between. The CDR3 DNA sequence: TGTGCCAGCAGTTTCATAGGCGGAAGAGTTAACAATGAGCAGTTCTGC. Translating gives CASSFIGGRVNNEQFC.

This clonotype has at least ten counts. This sequence joins TRBV27 and TRBJ2-3; 9 bases are shared with TRBD2. V dropped 5 bases and J dropped 6; count of bases not matched to a gene: 6. Germline CDR1 and CDR2: MNHEY and SMNVEV (reference sequence). The CDR3 runs to 14 residues. The CDR3 DNA is TGTGCCAGCAGTATAGCGGGAGAGTGGGATACGCAGTATTTT. It translates to CASSIAGEWDTQYF.

This clonotype was detected many times. The CDR3 DNA is TGTGCCAGCAGCTTAGCGCGGACTAGCTCCTACGAGCAGTACTTC. Translation gives CASSLARTSSYEQYF. The chain carries TRBV7-2 and TRBJ2-7, with TRBD2 matching 7 bases. The V gene end was trimmed by 0 bases and the J gene end by 0 bases; junction bases not matched to a gene: 2. The CDR3 is 15 residues long. Germline V gene data show CDR1 as SGHTA and CDR2 as FQGNSA.

On this clonotype: The conserved phenylalanine or tryptophan is not found at the CDR3 terminus, so this likely reflects a read error. The CDR3 DNA sequence: TGCGCCAGCAGCCAAGATCTGACGACACTGGGGGGCGAAAAACTGTTTCTT. This translates into CASSQDLTTLGGEKLFL. This chain joins TRBV4-1 and TRBJ1-4; tentatively, D is TRBD1 (6 bases). Germline loops: CDR1 MGHRA, CDR2 YSYEKL. Trimming took off 0 bases at V and 8 bases at J, with 19 bases between the two ends. The CDR3 has 17 residues.

This clonotype was detected ten times or more. In nucleotides, the CDR3 is TGTGCCAGCAGCTTAGCTCCTAGCGGGGACAACACCGGGGAGCTGTTTTTT. It translates to CASSLAPSGDNTGELFF. The V and J genes are TRBV7-9 and TRBJ2-2; the match to TRBD2 covers 9 bases. Germline V gene sequence: CDR1 SEHNR, CDR2 FQNEAQ (reference sequence). V lost 0 bases and J lost 2; bases outside the gene matches: 4. The CDR3 contains 17 residues. The variable domain in full, completed from reference TRBV7-9 and TRBJ2-2, reads DTGVSQNPRHKITKRGQNVTFRCDPISEHNRLYWYRQTLGQGPEFLTYFQNEAQLEKSRLLSDRFSAERPKGSFSTLEIQRTEQGDSAMYLCASSLAPSGDNTGELFFGEGSRLTVL.

The V and J genes are TRBV15 and TRBJ2-3, with D perhaps given as TRBD1 or TRBD2 (5 bases each). The V gene's germline CDR1 is LNHNV and CDR2 YYDKDF (reference sequence). Trimming took off 5 bases at V and 1 base at J, with 10 bases between the two ends. The CDR3 runs to 14 residues. The CDR3 DNA reads TGTGCCACCAGCTCGAGAGGGGGCACAGATACGCAGTATTTT. Protein product: CATSSRGGTDTQYF.

This clonotype was seen only once. A much larger clone lies a single base off, so this may be a read error. Without the conserved terminal phenylalanine or tryptophan, this CDR3 likely stems from a read error. This chain joins TRBV29-1 and TRBJ2-1; 7 nucleotides agree with TRBD1. The CDR3 covers 12 residues. V was clipped by 6 bases and J by 6 bases; unmatched bases: 5. Germline values: CDR1 SQVTM, CDR2 ANQGSEA. The CDR3: CSVAQGSNEQFS. Here the CDR3 DNA reads TGCAGCGTCGCACAGGGGTCCAATGAGCAGTTCTCC.

This clonotype was seen only a few times. The genes are TRBV29-1 and TRBJ1-1; 7 nucleotides line up with TRBD1. Germline V lookup: CDR1 SQVTM, CDR2 ANQGSEA. The length of the CDR3 is 13 residues. V lost 6 bases and J lost 6; bases outside the gene matches: 10. CDR3 coding DNA: TGCAGCGTCTCAGACAGGGATAGGGCTGAAGCTTTCTTT. Translating it yields CSVSDRDRAEAFF.

This chain links TRBV20-1 with TRBJ2-3; D uncertain. CDR1 is DFQATT and CDR2 is SNEGSKA in the germline V gene (reference sequence). This CDR3 contains 14 residues. V was clipped by 3 bases and J by 0 bases, with 10 bases between them. The CDR3 reads CSARRGYSTDTQYF. Here the CDR3 DNA reads TGCAGTGCTAGGAGAGGTTATAGCACAGATACGCAGTATTTT.

This clonotype was counted at least ten times. The CDR3 nucleotides read TGCAGTGCTAGTTCTGGGACAGGGCCCTACAATGAGCAGTTCTTC. Translated: CSASSGTGPYNEQFF. The chain couples TRBV20-1 to TRBJ2-1; TRBD1 aligns across 9 bases. Germline V lookup: CDR1 DFQATT, CDR2 SNEGSKA (reference sequence). The junction had 5 bases not matched to a gene; V was cut back by 3 bases and J by 2 bases. This CDR3 contains 15 residues.

The sample holds many counts of this clonotype. The chain links TRBV6-6 to TRBJ2-1, with no clear D. Germline V CDR1 and CDR2: MNHNY, SVGAGI (reference sequence). V shed 4 bases and J shed 7 bases, with 8 bases lying between them. The CDR3 is made up of 12 amino acids. CDR3 amino acids: CASSSSRNEQFF. Here the CDR3 DNA reads TGTGCCAGCAGTTCATCAAGAAATGAGCAGTTCTTC.